A single T cell receptor beta chain is shown here with its context. Method: immunoSEQ multiplex PCR; TCRdb's copy keeps in-frame clones and lacks some. This sample has about 67,000 clones; 80% to 95% occur once, and the top ten carry 2.3%. The data originate from a study of T cell changes during pregnancy in multiple sclerosis. The V end lost 0 bases, the J end lost 3 bases, and 10 bases lay between the germline ends. The CDR3 covers 15 residues. CDR1 is SGHNT, CDR2 YYREEE, per germline (reference sequence). This chain joins TRBV5-4 and TRBJ2-1; tentatively, D is TRBD2 (6 bases). This specimen consisted of peripheral blood, obtained in the first trimester of pregnancy. The sequence was collected from a female donor with multiple sclerosis, enrolled in a pregnancy study. CDR3 region: CASSLGLANYNEQFF. In DNA form, the CDR3 reads TGTGCCAGCAGCTTGGGGCTAGCGAACTACAATGAGCAGTTCTTC.